This T cell receptor (beta chain) was obtained from a study of T cells after yellow fever vaccination. Study-level results: The CD4 compartment and the CD8 compartment contained a small share of clonotypes in common. Once the booster was given, most primary-vaccination clones reappeared, at roughly 96% for CD4 and around 90% for CD8.

Production of TCR cDNA was by 5'RACE template switching, which also added a universal primer site and UMIs. TCRdb called the 5' RACE reads again in MiXCR, with one record for every CDR3 protein. The sample lists 150,000 or so distinct CDR3 sequences; more than 6.5% were seen once. Notes on this clonotype: Its antigen is not known.

Germline V gives CDR1 KGHSH, CDR2 LQKENI. V was pared by 0 bases and J by 2 bases, with 13 bases between. This CDR3 has 16 amino acids. The chain is built from TRBV18 and TRBJ2-5; D is unclear. The specimen was CD4+ T cells sorted from PBMCs, collected 10 days after the yellow fever booster vaccination. The clonotype comes from a man aged 30 to 45 who received the YFV17D yellow fever vaccine. The CDR3 is CASSPPSPHPQETQYF. Here the CDR3 DNA reads TGTGCCAGCTCACCACCTTCACCACACCCACAAGAGACCCAGTACTTC. Full variable domain (outside the CDR3, taken from reference TRBV18 and TRBJ2-5): NAGVMQNPRHLVRRRGQEARLRCSPMKGHSHVYWYRQLPEEGLKFMVYLQKENIIDESGMPKERFSAEFPKEGPSILRIQQVVRGDSAAYFCASSPPSPHPQETQYFGPGTRLLVL.